This T cell receptor (beta chain) derives from a study of blood T cell repertoires in COVID-19 (TCRdb year 2020). Turning to the overall study: The collaborator samples originated in the United States, Italy and Spain and spanned the acute and convalescent phases of COVID-19. The prospective study material was composed of cDNA or gDNA derived from T cells, B-cell-depleted T cells, or PBMCs. Subjects who had been exposed to COVID-19, were actively infected with it, or had recovered from it provided the deeply sampled blood TCRbeta repertoires that made up the dataset. The repertoires were released in a freely available public database meant as a resource for research on the immune response to SARS-CoV-2. Samples were obtained from the ongoing ImmuneRACE study (first 160 participants) and from some 1,300 subjects provided by 6 global collaborators. Sample metadata almost always included a de-identified subject ID, COVID-19 status, age in years and sex. HLA class I and class II types, where available, came from metadata supplied by the sample provider rather than from assay-based typing. General findings and caveats noted by the study authors: The amount of clinical and demographic metadata varied by source and participant and was provided uncurated.

For CDR1 and CDR2, the germline V gene lists MDHEN and SYDVKM. Trimming costs V 7 bases and J 0 bases, and their ends lie 7 bases apart. From the cysteine up to the phenylalanine, the CDR3 has a length of 13 residues. Just the 39-base CDR3 DNA is kept, in frame starting at base 1. TCRbeta CDR3 regions were amplified from genomic DNA by means of the immunoSEQ Assay, a bias-controlled multiplex PCR. The study's own analysis went as follows. Within the assay, amplification of reference gene primers was used to estimate how many nucleated cells each sample contained. To quantify the absolute abundance of each unique TCRbeta CDR3 rearrangement, sequence reads were collapsed and filtered. Productive Simpson clonality was computed per sample as the square root of Simpson's diversity index over productive rearrangements. TCRdb stores this immuneACCESS table with in-frame sequences only. Part of the clones is absent; in the studies checked, under half of the shortfall reflects unresolved V genes, and no reason is known for the rest. V and J calls and clone size are as listed in that table; D and trimming were resolved from the DNA. The sample includes 150,000 to 200,000 clones, with about 88% observed a single time. The leading ten clones occupy almost 1% of the sample.

Whole blood was collected in K2EDTA tubes by collaborating institutions according to the institutions' own protocols. For TCRbeta analysis, collaborators shipped samples as frozen whole blood, isolated PBMCs, or DNA extracted from either of those sample types. Turning to this clone: Its target antigen remains unknown. Per-base quality was not reported, and no clone a single base away is much larger than it.

Here the chain combines TRBV28 and TRBJ1-5, with no D gene named confidently. The sequence was collected from a man aged 18 to 30 with acute or convalescent COVID-19. The sample consisted of peripheral blood. The DNA sequence follows: TGTGCCAGCAAAACAGCTAGCAATCAGCCCCAGCATTTT. This gives the protein CASKTASNQPQHF. Extended through the reference TRBV28 and TRBJ1-5 proteins, this CDR3 yields the full variable domain: DVKVTQSSRYLVKRTGEKVFLECVQDMDHENMFWYRQDPGLGLRLIYFSYDVKMKEKGDIPEGYSVSREKKERFSLILESASTNQTSMYLCASKTASNQPQHFGDGTRLSIL.